This is a list of T cell receptor beta chains from one sample in a study of shared clonotypes between healthy human individuals. Sequencing used immunoSEQ multiplex PCR; TCRdb keeps in-frame clones, though not all of them. This sample has around 690,000 clones, with 80% to 95% found just once. Sequenced sample: memory CD8+ T cells from PBMCs. The receptors stem from a man younger than 30 in good health. Some clones in this sample may be carry-over from other donors' samples. Both conserved end residues are part of each CDR3. The order of the fields is clone size, J gene, V gene, D gene, CDR3 protein, CDR3 DNA. D genes are given only for firm matches. Some rows have no size entry. The others give once, few or many, or a class for an expanded clone.

NA | TRBJ2-2 | TRBV6-6 | TRBD2 | CASSFLRESTGELFF | TGTGCCAGCAGTTTTTTGCGGGAGAGCACCGGGGAGCTGTTTTTT
NA | TRBJ1-1 | TRBV27 | TRBD1 | CASSPHNWTGEGLGEAFF | TGTGCCAGCAGTCCTCACAACTGGACAGGGGAAGGTTTGGGTGAAGCTTTCTTT
NA | TRBJ1-4 | TRBV9 | NA | CASSTGAYNEKLFF | TGTGCCAGCAGCACAGGCGCCTACAATGAAAAACTGTTTTTT
NA | TRBJ1-5 | TRBV15 | NA | CATSRGFSNQPQHF | TGTGCCACCAGCAGAGGTTTTAGCAATCAGCCCCAGCATTTT
NA | TRBJ2-1 | TRBV7-3 | NA | CASSLTPDNEQFF | TGTGCCAGCAGCTTAACTCCGGACAATGAGCAGTTCTTC
NA | TRBJ1-2 | TRBV6-5 | NA | CASRQDTNYGYTF | TGTGCCAGCAGACAGGACACTAACTATGGCTACACCTTC
NA | TRBJ2-1 | TRBV7-9 | NA | CASSPGRGEQFF | TGTGCCAGCAGCCCCGGACGGGGTGAGCAGTTCTTC
NA | TRBJ1-1 | TRBV28 | NA | CATIDRLGGTEAFF | TGTGCCACCATCGACAGGCTTGGTGGCACTGAAGCTTTCTTT
NA | TRBJ1-4 | TRBV7-8 | NA | CASSLELRDEKLFF | TGTGCCAGCAGCTTAGAATTGAGAGATGAAAAACTGTTTTTT
NA | TRBJ2-7 | TRBV7-8 | NA | CASSLPYRYEQYF | TGTGCCAGCAGTTTGCCCTACCGCTACGAGCAGTACTTC
NA | TRBJ1-2 | TRBV27 | TRBD1 | CASSPITGVNYGYTF | TGTGCCAGCAGTCCCATTACAGGGGTTAACTATGGCTACACCTTC
few | TRBJ2-2 | TRBV6-4 | NA | CASSERLTGELFF | TGTGCCAGCAGTGAGAGGCTTACCGGGGAGCTGTTTTTT
NA | TRBJ2-1 | TRBV9 | TRBD2 | CASSARIAGRDEQFF | TGTGCCAGCAGCGCACGTATAGCGGGAAGGGATGAGCAGTTCTTC